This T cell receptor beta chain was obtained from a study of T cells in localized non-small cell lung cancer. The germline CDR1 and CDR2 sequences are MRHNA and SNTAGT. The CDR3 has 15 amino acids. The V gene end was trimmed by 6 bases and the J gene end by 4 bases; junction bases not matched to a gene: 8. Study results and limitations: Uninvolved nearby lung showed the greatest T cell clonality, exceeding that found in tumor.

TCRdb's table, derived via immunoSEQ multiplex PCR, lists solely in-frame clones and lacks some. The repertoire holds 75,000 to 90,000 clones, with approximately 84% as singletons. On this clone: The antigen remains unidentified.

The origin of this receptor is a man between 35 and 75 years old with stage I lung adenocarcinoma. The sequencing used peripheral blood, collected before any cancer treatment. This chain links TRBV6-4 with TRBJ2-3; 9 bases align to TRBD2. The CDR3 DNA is TGTGCCAGCAGGGCCGGGACTAGCAGCGCAGATACGCAGTATTTT. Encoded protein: CASRAGTSSADTQYF.